What follows is one T cell receptor beta chain and its context. What it binds is not known. This entry comes from a study of cytomegalovirus exposure and HLA in healthy donors. The study, taken as a whole, reports: In an earlier analysis, in several hundred donors, most V segments appeared productive either ~90% or ~30% of the time. HLA restriction was apparent for most CMV-associated TCR beta chains in a later analysis. V segments that were indistinguishable, TRBV6-2 and TRBV6-3 among them, were omitted from analysis.

The CDR3 runs 14 residues. Per the germline V gene, CDR1 is GTSNPN and CDR2 is SVGIG (reference sequence). Trimming left V 1 base short and J 8 bases short, with 14 bases between. This PCR relied on a set of 60 Vbeta primers and 13 Jbeta primers. Authors' processing steps: In a later analysis, the count reached 82 million or so unique TCR beta chains, with 9 million to 11 million shared. Sequenced by immunoSEQ multiplex PCR; TCRdb stores in-frame clones only, minus some. That table gives V, J and clone size, and the DNA gave D and trimming. The data hold some 130,000 clones, with about 80% observed a single time.

The J gene is TRBJ1-4, the V gene TRBV30; D perhaps matches TRBD1 (6 bases). Material for sequencing was PBMCs. This TCR was recovered from a man aged 30 to 45 in good health and CMV-seronegative. CDR3 loop: CAWSGGHHWEKLFF. DNA for the CDR3: TGTGCCTGGAGTGGGGGACATCACTGGGAAAAACTGTTTTTT.